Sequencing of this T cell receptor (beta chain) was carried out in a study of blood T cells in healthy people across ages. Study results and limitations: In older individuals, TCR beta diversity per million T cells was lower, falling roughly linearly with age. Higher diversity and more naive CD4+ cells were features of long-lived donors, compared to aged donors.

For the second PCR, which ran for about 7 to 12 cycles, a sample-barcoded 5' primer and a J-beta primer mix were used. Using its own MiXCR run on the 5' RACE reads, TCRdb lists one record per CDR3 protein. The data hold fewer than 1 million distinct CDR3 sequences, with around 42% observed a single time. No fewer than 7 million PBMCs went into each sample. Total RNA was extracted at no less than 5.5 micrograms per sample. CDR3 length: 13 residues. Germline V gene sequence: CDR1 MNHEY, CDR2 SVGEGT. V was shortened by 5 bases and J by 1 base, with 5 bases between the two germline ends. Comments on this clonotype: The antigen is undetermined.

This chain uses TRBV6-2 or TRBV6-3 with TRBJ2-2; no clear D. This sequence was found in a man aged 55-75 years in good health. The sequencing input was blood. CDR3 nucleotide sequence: TGTGCCAGCAGTGACGTGAACACCGGGGAGCTGTTTTTT. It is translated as CASSDVNTGELFF.